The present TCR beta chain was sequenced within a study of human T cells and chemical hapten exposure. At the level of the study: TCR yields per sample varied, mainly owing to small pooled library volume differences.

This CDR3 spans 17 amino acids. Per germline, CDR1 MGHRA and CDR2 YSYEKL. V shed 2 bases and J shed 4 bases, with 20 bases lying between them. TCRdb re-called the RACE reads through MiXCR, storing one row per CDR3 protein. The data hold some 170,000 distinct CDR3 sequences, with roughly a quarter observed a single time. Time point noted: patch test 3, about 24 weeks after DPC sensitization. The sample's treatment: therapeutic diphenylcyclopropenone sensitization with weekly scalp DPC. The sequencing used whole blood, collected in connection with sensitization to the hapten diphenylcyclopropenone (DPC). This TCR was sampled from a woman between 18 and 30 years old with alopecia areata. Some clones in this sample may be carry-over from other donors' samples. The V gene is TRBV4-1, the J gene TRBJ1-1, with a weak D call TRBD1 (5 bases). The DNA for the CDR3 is TGCGCCAGCAGCCAAATAGTGTCGGGCAGGGTGGGCACTGAAGCTTTCTTT. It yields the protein CASSQIVSGRVGTEAFF.